Sequencing of this TCR beta chain was carried out in a study of T cell clonotyping in hematopoietic cell transplantation. Recipients were bled about 28 days pretransplant and at posttransplant days 30, 100, 180. The data were produced by immunoSEQ multiplex PCR, yet TCRdb's version contains in-frame clones alone and is incomplete. The table has several thousand clones, almost 80% seen once. Comments on this clone: Its antigen is not known.

This CDR3 is built from 16 residues. Germline V CDR1 and CDR2: SGHTA, FQGNSA. Unmatched junction bases numbered 13, after V lost 8 bases and J lost 4 bases. Regarding the study as a whole: At the given depth, recipient repertoires were over 95% de novo clonotypes. After transplant, recipient diversity fell while pathologically expanded clonotypes grew through day 180.

The chain has TRBV7-2 and TRBJ1-3; 8 bases align to TRBD1. The origin of this receptor is a male patient aged 40-50 years who had an allogeneic stem cell transplant from a related donor, so the T cells may come from the graft donor. Some clones in this sample may be carry-over from other donors' samples. Sequences were derived from PBMCs, sampled 180 days after allogeneic stem cell transplant. The CDR3 sequence: CASSSSQGVWGNTIYF. The CDR3 region has the DNA TGTGCCAGCTCGTCCTCACAGGGGGTATGGGGAAACACCATATATTTT.